Below, one T cell receptor beta chain is given with its context. The sample originates from a study of blood T cell repertoires in COVID-19. Turning to the study itself: Acute and convalescent COVID-19 samples came from the United States, Italy and Spain.

The CDR3 runs to 15 residues. V dropped 5 bases and J dropped 0; count of bases not matched to a gene: 6. Germline CDR1 is SGHTA and CDR2 is FQGNSA. Sequencing used immunoSEQ multiplex PCR; TCRdb keeps in-frame clones, though not all of them. This sample carries 350,000 to 550,000 clones, about 89% of them seen once, and the ten largest clones take 4% to 5.5%. The sample comprised peripheral blood. The sequence was collected from a woman aged 25 to 39 with acute or convalescent COVID-19. The V call is TRBV7-2, the J call TRBJ2-5; 7 bases are shared with TRBD1. CDR3 region: CASSLGGWYQETQYF. CDR3 nucleotides: TGTGCCAGCAGCCTAGGGGGCTGGTACCAAGAGACCCAGTACTTC.